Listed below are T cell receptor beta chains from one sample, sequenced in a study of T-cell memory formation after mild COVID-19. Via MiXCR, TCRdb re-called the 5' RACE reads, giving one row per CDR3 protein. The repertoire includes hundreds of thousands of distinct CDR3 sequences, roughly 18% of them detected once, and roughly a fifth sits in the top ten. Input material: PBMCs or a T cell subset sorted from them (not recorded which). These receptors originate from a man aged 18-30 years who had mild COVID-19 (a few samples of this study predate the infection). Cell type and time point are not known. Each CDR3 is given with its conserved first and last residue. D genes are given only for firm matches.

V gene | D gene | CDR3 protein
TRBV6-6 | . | CDSSPGVAGQVSNQPQHF
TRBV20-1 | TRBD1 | CSAGPSDRVWNEQFF
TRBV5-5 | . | CASSLWTDLHTQYF
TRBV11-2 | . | CASSLVQADTQYF
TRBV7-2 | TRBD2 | CASSLISRGIWTQYF
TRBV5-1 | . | CASSLEGLGYTF
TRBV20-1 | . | CSARDPGGGYNEQFF
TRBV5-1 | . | CASSLTGAGNTIYF
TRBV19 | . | CASSPYPGTRFMNTEAFF
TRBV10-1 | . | CASSEGGSTYEQYF
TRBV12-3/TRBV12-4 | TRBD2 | CASRATSGGRVWELFF
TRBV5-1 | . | CASSLAAGRETQYF
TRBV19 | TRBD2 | CASSATGLEGTQYF
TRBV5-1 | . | CASSLGGAPNTEAFF
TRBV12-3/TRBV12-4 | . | CASSAPPPWGTAYEQYF
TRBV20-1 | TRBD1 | CSADRVDKNIQYF